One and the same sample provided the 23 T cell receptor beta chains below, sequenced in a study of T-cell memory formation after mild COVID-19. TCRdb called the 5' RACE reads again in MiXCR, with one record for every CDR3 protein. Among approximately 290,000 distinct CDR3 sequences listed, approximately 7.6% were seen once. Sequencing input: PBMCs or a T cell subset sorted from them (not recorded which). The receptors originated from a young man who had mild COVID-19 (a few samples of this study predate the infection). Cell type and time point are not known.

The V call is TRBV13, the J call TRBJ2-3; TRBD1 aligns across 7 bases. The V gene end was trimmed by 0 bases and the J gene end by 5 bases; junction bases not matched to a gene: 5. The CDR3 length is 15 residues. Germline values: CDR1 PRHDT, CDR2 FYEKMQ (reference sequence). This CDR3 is CASSLGTGVGDTQYF. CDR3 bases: TGTGCCAGCAGCTTAGGTACAGGGGTTGGAGATACGCAGTATTTT. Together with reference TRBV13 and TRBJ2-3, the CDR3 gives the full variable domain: AAGVIQSPRHLIKEKRETATLKCYPIPRHDTVYWYQQGPGQDPQFLISFYEKMQSDKGSIPDRFSAQQFSDYHSELNMSSLELGDSALYFCASSLGTGVGDTQYFGPGTRLTVL.

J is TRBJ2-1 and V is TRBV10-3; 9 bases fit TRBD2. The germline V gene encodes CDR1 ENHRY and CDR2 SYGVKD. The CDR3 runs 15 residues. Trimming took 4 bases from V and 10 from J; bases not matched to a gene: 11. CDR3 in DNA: TGTGCCATCAGTGCCGTTGCAGCGGGAGGCCCAGAGCAGTTCTTC. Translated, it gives CAISAVAAGGPEQFF.

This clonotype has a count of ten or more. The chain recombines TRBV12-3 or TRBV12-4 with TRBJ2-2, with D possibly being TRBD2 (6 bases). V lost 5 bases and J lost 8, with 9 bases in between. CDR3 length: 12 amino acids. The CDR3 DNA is TGTGCCAGCAGTCCCGGGAGTGGGGAGCTGTTTTTT. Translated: CASSPGSGELFF.

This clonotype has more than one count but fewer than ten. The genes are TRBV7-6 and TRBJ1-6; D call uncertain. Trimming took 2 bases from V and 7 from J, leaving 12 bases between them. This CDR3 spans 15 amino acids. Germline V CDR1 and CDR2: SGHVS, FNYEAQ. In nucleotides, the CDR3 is TGTGCCAGCAGCTTAAATCCGGAGTCCAATTCACCCCTCCACTTT. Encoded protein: CASSLNPESNSPLHF.

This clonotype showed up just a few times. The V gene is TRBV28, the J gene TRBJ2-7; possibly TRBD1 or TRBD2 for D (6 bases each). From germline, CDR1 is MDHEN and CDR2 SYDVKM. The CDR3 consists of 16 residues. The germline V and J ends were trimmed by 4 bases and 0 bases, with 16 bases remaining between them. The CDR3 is CASSSVQGRISYEQYV. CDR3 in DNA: TGTGCCAGCAGTTCCGTTCAGGGGAGGATCTCCTACGAGCAGTACGTC.

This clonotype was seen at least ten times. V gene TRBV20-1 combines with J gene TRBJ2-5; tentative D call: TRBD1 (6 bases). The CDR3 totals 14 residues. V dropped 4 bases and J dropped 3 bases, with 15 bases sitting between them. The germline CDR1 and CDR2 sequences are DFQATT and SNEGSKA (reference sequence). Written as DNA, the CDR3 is TGCAGTGCTACAACCGGGACATCCGAAGAGACCCAGTACTTC. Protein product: CSATTGTSEETQYF.

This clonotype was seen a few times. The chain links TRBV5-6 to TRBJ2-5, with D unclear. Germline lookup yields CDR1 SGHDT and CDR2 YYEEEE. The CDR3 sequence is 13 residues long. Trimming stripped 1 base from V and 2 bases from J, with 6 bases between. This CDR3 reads CASSLYWQETQYF. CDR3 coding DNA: TGTGCCAGCAGCTTGTACTGGCAAGAGACCCAGTACTTC.

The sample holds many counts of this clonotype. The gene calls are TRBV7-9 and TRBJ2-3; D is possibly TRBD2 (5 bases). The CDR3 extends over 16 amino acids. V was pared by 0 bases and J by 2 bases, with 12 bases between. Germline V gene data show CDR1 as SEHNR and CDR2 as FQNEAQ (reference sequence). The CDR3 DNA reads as TGTGCCAGCAGCTTAGCTATGGGGAGTTACACAGATACGCAGTATTTT. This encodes CASSLAMGSYTDTQYF.

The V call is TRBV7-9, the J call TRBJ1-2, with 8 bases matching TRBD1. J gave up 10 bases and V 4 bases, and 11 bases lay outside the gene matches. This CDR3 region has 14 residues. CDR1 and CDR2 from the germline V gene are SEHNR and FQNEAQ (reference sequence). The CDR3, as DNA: TGTGCCAGCAGCTCAGGGGGCGGTGGTTCAGACTACACCTTC. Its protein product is CASSSGGGGSDYTF.

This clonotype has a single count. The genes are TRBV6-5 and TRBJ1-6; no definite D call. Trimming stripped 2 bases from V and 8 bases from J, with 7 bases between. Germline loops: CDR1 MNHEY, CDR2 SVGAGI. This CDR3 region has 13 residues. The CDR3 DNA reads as TGTGCCAGCAGTTACGGGCTGTATTCACCCCTCCACTTT. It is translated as CASSYGLYSPLHF.

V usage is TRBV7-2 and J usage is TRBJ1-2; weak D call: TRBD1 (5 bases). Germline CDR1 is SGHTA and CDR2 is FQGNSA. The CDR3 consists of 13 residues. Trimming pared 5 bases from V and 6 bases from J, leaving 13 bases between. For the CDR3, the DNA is TGTGCCAGCAGCCCGGGACGGGATAATGGCTACACCTTC. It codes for CASSPGRDNGYTF. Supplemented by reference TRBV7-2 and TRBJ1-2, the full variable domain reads GAGVSQSPSNKVTEKGKDVELRCDPISGHTALYWYRQSLGQGLEFLIYFQGNSAPDKSGLPSDRFSAERTGGSVSTLTIQRTQQEDSAVYLCASSPGRDNGYTFGSGTRLTVV.

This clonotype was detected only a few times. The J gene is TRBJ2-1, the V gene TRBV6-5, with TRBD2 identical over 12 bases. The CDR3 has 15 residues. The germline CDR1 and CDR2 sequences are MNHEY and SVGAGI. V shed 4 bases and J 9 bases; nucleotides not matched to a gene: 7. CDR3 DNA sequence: TGTGCCAGCAGTTCTAGCGGGGGGGCCGGGGCTGAGCAGTTCTTC. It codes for CASSSSGGAGAEQFF.

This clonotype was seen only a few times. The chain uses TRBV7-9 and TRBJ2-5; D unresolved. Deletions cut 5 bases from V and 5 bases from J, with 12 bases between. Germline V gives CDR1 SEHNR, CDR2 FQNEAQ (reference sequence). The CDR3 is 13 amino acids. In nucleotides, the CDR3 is TGTGCCAGCAGCATGAGTAGTATGGAGACCCAGTACTTC. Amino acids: CASSMSSMETQYF. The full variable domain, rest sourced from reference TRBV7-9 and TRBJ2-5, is DTGVSQNPRHKITKRGQNVTFRCDPISEHNRLYWYRQTLGQGPEFLTYFQNEAQLEKSRLLSDRFSAERPKGSFSTLEIQRTEQGDSAMYLCASSMSSMETQYFGPGTRLLVL.

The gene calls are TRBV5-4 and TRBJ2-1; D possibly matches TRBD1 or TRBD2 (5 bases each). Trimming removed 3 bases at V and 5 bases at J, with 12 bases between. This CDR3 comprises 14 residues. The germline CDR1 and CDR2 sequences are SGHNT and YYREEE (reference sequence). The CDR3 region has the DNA TGTGCCAGCAGCTGGTTCCGGGGCCACAATGAGCAGTTCTTC. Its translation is CASSWFRGHNEQFF. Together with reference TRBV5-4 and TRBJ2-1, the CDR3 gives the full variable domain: ETGVTQSPTHLIKTRGQQVTLRCSSQSGHNTVSWYQQALGQGPQFIFQYYREEENGRGNFPPRFSGLQFPNYSSELNVNALELDDSALYLCASSWFRGHNEQFFGPGTRLTVL.

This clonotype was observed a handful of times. DNA of the CDR3: TGCAGTGCAATAATGGGGGGCTACACCTTC. Protein: CSAIMGGYTF. The chain combines TRBV20-1 with TRBJ1-2; D not certain. Deletions cut 6 bases from V and 8 bases from J, with 10 bases between. The germline gives CDR1 DFQATT, CDR2 SNEGSKA (reference sequence). This CDR3 region has 10 residues.

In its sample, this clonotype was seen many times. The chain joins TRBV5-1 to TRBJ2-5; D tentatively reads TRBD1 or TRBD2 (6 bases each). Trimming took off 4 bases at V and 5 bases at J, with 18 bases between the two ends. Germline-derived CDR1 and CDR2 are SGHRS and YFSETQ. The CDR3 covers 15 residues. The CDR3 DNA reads TGCGCCAGCAGCCCTAGGGAAGGGGGGATCGAGACCCAGTACTTC. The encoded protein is CASSPREGGIETQYF.

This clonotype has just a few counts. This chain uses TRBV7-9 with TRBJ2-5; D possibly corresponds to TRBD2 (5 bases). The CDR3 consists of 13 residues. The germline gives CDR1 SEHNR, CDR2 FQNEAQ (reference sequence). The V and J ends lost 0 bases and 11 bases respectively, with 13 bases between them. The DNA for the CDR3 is TGTGCCAGCAGCTTAGCTGAGGGCCCCGGTCAGTACTTC. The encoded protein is CASSLAEGPGQYF.

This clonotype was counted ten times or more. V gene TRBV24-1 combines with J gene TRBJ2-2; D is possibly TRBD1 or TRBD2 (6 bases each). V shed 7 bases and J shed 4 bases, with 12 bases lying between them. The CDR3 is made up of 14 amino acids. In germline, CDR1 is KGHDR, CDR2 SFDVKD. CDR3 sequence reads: CATSGGGGTGELFF. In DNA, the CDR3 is TGTGCCACCAGCGGGGGCGGCGGCACCGGGGAGCTGTTTTTT.

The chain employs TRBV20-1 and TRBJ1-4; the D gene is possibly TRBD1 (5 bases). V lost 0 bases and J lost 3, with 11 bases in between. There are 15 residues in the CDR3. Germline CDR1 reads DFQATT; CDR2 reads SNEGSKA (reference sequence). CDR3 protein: CSARDGGNANEKLFF. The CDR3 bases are TGCAGTGCTAGAGATGGGGGAAACGCTAATGAAAAACTGTTTTTT.

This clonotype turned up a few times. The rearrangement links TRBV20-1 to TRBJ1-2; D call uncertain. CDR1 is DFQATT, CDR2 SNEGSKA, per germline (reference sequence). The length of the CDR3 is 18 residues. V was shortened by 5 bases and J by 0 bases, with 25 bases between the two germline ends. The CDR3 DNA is TGCAGTGCTTTAAGTTACTCGGACCTCCTAAGATCTAACTATGGCTACACCTTC. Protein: CSALSYSDLLRSNYGYTF.

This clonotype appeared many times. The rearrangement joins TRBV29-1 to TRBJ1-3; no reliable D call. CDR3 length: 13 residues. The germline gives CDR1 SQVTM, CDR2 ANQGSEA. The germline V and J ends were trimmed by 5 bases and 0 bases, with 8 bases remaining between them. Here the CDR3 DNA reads TGCAGCGTTAAGGCCTTCTCTGGAAACACCATATATTTT. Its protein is CSVKAFSGNTIYF.

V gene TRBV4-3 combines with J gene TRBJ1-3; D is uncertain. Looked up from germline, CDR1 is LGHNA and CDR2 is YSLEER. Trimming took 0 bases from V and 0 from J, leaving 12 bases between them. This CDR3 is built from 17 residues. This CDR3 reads CASSQELAAVSGNTIYF. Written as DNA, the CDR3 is TGCGCCAGCAGCCAAGAACTCGCGGCCGTCTCTGGAAACACCATATATTTT.

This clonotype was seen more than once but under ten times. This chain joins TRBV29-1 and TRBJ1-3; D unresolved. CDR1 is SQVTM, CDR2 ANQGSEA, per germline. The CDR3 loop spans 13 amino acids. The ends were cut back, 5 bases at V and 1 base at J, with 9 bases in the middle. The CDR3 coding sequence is TGCAGCGTTTGGGGAAGTTCTGGAAACACCATATATTTT. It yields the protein CSVWGSSGNTIYF.